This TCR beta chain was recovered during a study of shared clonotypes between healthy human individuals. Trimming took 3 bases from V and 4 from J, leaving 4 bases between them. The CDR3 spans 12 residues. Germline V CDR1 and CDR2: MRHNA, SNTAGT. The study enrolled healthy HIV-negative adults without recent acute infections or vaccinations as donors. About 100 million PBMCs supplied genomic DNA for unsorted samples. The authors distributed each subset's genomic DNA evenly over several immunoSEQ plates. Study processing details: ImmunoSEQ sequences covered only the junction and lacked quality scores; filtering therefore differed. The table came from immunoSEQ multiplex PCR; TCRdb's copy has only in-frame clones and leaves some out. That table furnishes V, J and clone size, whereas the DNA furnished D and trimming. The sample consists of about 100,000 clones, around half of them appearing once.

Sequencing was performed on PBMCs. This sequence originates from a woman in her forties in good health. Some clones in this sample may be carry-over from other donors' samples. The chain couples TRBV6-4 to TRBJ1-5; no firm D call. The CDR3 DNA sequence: TGTGCCAGCAGTGAAGGGAATCAGCCCCAGCATTTT. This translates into CASSEGNQPQHF.